Listed below are T cell receptor beta chains from one sample, sequenced in a study of blood T cell repertoires in COVID-19. The repertoire was sequenced with immunoSEQ multiplex PCR; TCRdb's copy has only in-frame clones and lacks some. This sample has tens of thousands of clones, with 88% found just once. Specimen: peripheral blood. The receptors originated from a human donor in a cohort sampled during active COVID-19. Each CDR3 is given with its conserved first and last residue. The D gene is left open where the match is weak. Size is stated for part of the rows, as once, few or many counts, or as a class when the clone is expanded.

size	J	D	V	CDR3	DNA
NA	TRBJ2-3	TRBD2	TRBV5-4	CASSAATSGTDTQYF	TGTGCCAGCAGCGCCGCGACTAGCGGCACAGATACGCAGTATTTT
NA	TRBJ2-1	NA	TRBV6-6	CASRTIRDEQFF	TGTGCCAGCAGAACCATCCGGGATGAGCAGTTCTTC
NA	TRBJ1-2	TRBD1	TRBV28	CASSSGQVYGYTF	TGTGCCAGCAGTTCGGGACAGGTCTATGGCTACACCTTC
once	TRBJ2-1	NA	TRBV7-8	CASSLGEDNEQFF	TGTGCCAGCAGCTTAGGGGAGGACAATGAGCAGTTCTTC
NA	TRBJ2-5	NA	TRBV24-1	CATSSRGGETQYF	TGTGCCACCAGTAGTAGGGGGGGAGAGACCCAGTACTTC
NA	TRBJ2-7	NA	TRBV7-8	CASSLALGVRAGAAYEQYF	TGTGCCAGCAGCTTAGCCTTGGGAGTCAGGGCGGGGGCGGCCTACGAGCAGTACTTC
NA	TRBJ2-2	TRBD1	TRBV7-9	CASSPTGVTGELFF	TGTGCCAGCAGCCCGACAGGGGTCACCGGGGAGCTGTTTTTT
NA	TRBJ1-5	NA	TRBV5-3	CARSLKPDQPQHF	TGTGCCAGAAGCTTGAAGCCGGATCAGCCCCAGCATTTT
NA	TRBJ2-7	NA	TRBV9	CASSVEAGDSYEQYF	TGTGCCAGCAGCGTAGAGGCAGGGGACTCCTACGAGCAGTACTTC
NA	TRBJ2-7	NA	TRBV7-8	CASTENTYEQYF	TGTGCCAGCACCGAGAATACCTACGAGCAGTACTTC
NA	TRBJ1-1	TRBD1	TRBV27	CASSLTPGTGKTEAFF	TGTGCCAGCAGTTTAACCCCCGGGACAGGGAAGACTGAAGCTTTCTTT
NA	TRBJ2-3	TRBD2	TRBV5-8	CASSLAGGLISTDTQYF	TGTGCCAGCAGCCTAGCGGGAGGCCTTATTAGCACAGATACGCAGTATTTT
NA	TRBJ2-3	NA	TRBV7-6	CASSFGSEVDTQYF	TGTGCCAGCAGCTTTGGGAGCGAGGTAGATACGCAGTATTTT
NA	TRBJ1-5	NA	TRBV19	CASSISGMGNQPQHF	TGTGCCAGTAGTATATCAGGGATGGGCAATCAGCCCCAGCATTTT
NA	TRBJ2-1	NA	TRBV27	CASSFDPYSSGNEQFF	TGTGCCAGCAGTTTTGACCCGTATTCAAGCGGGAATGAGCAGTTCTTC
NA	TRBJ1-1	NA	TRBV6-5	CASTPPGGKTEAFF	TGTGCCAGCACCCCCCCCGGGGGAAAAACTGAAGCTTTCTTT
NA	TRBJ2-5	NA	TRBV9	CASSVYGTTSDETQYF	TGTGCCAGCAGCGTCTACGGGACAACTAGCGATGAGACCCAGTACTTC
NA	TRBJ2-2	TRBD1	TRBV9	CASSVATGTNTGELFF	TGTGCCAGCAGCGTCGCGACAGGGACGAACACCGGGGAGCTGTTTTTT
once	TRBJ2-1	TRBD2	TRBV2	CASSSGRGSYNEQFF	TGTGCCAGCAGTAGCGGGAGGGGTTCCTACAATGAGCAGTTCTTC
NA	TRBJ1-1	NA	TRBV29-1	CSVGGRGEAAEAFF	TGCAGCGTTGGGGGGAGGGGCGAGGCGGCTGAAGCTTTCTTT
NA	TRBJ1-5	TRBD1	TRBV5-6	CASSAGTGYNQPQHF	TGTGCCAGCAGCGCCGGGACAGGGTACAATCAGCCCCAGCATTTT
NA	TRBJ2-3	TRBD1	TRBV27	CASSRTGTGGFLTDTQYF	TGTGCCAGCAGTCGCACCGGGACAGGGGGTTTTCTCACAGATACGCAGTATTTT
NA	TRBJ2-3	TRBD1	TRBV7-9	CASSYQDRDGYTQYF	TGTGCCAGCAGCTACCAGGACAGGGATGGATATACGCAGTATTTT
once	TRBJ1-4	NA	TRBV19	CASSRQATNEKLFF	TGTGCCAGTAGTAGACAGGCGACTAATGAAAAACTGTTTTTT
NA	TRBJ2-1	NA	TRBV29-1	CSVGTPGLDEQFF	TGCAGCGTTGGAACCCCAGGGTTAGATGAGCAGTTCTTC
NA	TRBJ2-5	TRBD1	TRBV19	CASSGGQGVGETQYF	TGTGCCAGTAGTGGAGGACAGGGCGTAGGGGAGACCCAGTACTTC
NA	TRBJ2-2	TRBD1	TRBV2	CASSTGQHTGELFF	TGTGCCAGCAGTACGGGACAGCACACCGGGGAGCTGTTTTTT
NA	TRBJ2-2	NA	TRBV11-2	CASSLDPPVQTGELFF	TGTGCCAGCAGCTTAGACCCGCCTGTACAGACCGGGGAGCTGTTTTTT
NA	TRBJ2-4	TRBD1	TRBV28	CASSLWPDRANIQYF	TGTGCCAGCAGTTTATGGCCAGACAGGGCTAACATTCAGTACTTC
NA	TRBJ2-2	TRBD2	TRBV4-1	CASSQDLAETGELFF	TGCGCCAGCAGCCAAGATCTAGCGGAGACCGGGGAGCTGTTTTTT
NA	TRBJ2-7	NA	TRBV10-1	CASSEGVGREEEQYF	TGCGCCAGCAGTGAAGGTGTGGGGCGTGAGGAAGAGCAGTACTTC
NA	TRBJ2-1	TRBD2	TRBV11-2	CASRGGQVYNEQFF	TGTGCCAGCCGGGGGGGTCAGGTTTACAATGAGCAGTTCTTC
NA	TRBJ1-2	TRBD1	TRBV5-5	CASSPRDSLGTYGYTF	TGTGCCAGCAGCCCAAGGGACAGCCTTGGGACCTATGGCTACACCTTC
NA	TRBJ2-7	NA	TRBV7-9	CASSLLQTYEQYF	TGTGCCAGCAGCTTACTACAGACCTACGAGCAGTACTTC
once	TRBJ2-1	TRBD2	TRBV19	CASSIKRGINNEQFF	TGTGCCAGTAGTATTAAGCGGGGGATAAACAATGAGCAGTTCTTC
NA	TRBJ1-6	NA	TRBV7-8	CASSLEGVTVNNSPLHF	TGTGCCAGCAGCTTAGAAGGGGTGACAGTGAATAATTCACCCCTCCACTTT
NA	TRBJ2-1	NA	TRBV27	CASSLATGYEQFF	TGTGCCAGCAGCCTAGCTACAGGGTATGAGCAGTTCTTC
NA	TRBJ2-2	NA	TRBV7-8	CASARARAGELFF	TGTGCCAGCGCGAGGGCGCGAGCCGGGGAGCTGTTTTTT
NA	TRBJ2-7	NA	TRBV7-8	CASSLGQNYEQYF	TGTGCCAGCAGCTTAGGACAGAACTACGAGCAGTACTTC
NA	TRBJ2-3	NA	TRBV30	CAWSLSTDTQYF	TGTGCCTGGAGCCTCAGCACAGATACGCAGTATTTT
NA	TRBJ2-3	TRBD2	TRBV11-2	CASSLTGTSITTDTQYF	TGTGCCAGCAGCTTGACCGGGACTAGCATTACCACAGATACGCAGTATTTT
NA	TRBJ2-2	TRBD2	TRBV5-1	CASSDATSGGTGELFF	TGCGCCAGCAGCGATGCCACTAGCGGGGGGACCGGGGAGCTGTTTTTT
NA	TRBJ1-3	NA	TRBV5-6	CASSLVGGPSGNTIYF	TGTGCCAGCAGCTTGGTCGGGGGGCCTTCTGGAAACACCATATATTTT
NA	TRBJ2-5	NA	TRBV2	CASSEAIGEQETQYF	TGTGCCAGCAGTGAAGCTATAGGAGAGCAAGAGACCCAGTACTTC